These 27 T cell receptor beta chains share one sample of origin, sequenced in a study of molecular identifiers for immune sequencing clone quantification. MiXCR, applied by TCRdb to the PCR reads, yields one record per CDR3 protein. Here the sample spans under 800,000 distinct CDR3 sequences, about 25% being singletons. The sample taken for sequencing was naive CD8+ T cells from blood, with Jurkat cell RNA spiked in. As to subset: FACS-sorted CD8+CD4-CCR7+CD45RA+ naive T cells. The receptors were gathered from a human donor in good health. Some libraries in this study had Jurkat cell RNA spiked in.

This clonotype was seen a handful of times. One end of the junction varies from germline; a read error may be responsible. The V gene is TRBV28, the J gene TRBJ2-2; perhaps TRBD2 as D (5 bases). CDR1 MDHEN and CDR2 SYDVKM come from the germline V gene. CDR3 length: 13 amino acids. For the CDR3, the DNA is TGTGCCAGCAGTTTACGGAACACCGGGGAGCTGTTATTT. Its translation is CASSLRNTGELLF.

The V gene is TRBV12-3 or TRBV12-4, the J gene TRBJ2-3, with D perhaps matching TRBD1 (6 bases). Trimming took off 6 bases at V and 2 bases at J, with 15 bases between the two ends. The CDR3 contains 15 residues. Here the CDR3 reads CASRRGQFSTDTQYF. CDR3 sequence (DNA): TGTGCCAGCAGACGCGGACAGTTTTCCACAGATACGCAGTATTTT.

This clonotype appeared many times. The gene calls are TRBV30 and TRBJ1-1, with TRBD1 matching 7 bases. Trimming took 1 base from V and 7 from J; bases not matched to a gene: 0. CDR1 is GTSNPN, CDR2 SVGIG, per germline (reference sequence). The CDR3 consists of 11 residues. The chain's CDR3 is CAWSGQGEAFF. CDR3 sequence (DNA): TGTGCCTGGAGTGGACAGGGTGAAGCTTTCTTT. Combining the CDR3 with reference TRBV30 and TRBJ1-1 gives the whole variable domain SQTIHQWPATLVQPVGSPLSLECTVEGTSNPNLYWYRQAAGRGLQLLFYSVGIGQISSEVPQNLSASRPQDRQFILSSKKLLLSDSGFYLCAWSGQGEAFFGQGTRLTVV.

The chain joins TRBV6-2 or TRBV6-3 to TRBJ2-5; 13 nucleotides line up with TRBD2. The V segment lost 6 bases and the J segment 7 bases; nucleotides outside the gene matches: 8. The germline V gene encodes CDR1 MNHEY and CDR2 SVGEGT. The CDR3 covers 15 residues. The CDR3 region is CASSLRLAGGGTQYF. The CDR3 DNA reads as TGTGCCAGCAGCCTTCGACTAGCGGGGGGCGGGACCCAGTACTTC.

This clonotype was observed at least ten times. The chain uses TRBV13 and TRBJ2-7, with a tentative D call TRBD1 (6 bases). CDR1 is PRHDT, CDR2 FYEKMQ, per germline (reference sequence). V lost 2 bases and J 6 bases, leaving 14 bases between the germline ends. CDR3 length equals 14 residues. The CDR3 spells CASSLKGVATEQYF. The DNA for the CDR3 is TGTGCCAGCAGCTTAAAGGGGGTCGCAACCGAGCAGTACTTC. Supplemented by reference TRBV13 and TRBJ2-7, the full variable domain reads AAGVIQSPRHLIKEKRETATLKCYPIPRHDTVYWYQQGPGQDPQFLISFYEKMQSDKGSIPDRFSAQQFSDYHSELNMSSLELGDSALYFCASSLKGVATEQYFGPGTRLTVT.

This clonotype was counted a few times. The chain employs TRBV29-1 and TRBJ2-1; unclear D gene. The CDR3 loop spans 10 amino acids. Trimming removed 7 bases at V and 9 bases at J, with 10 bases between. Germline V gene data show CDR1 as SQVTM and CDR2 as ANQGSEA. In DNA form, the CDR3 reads TGCAGCGCCGCAGATATTGAGCAGTTCTTC. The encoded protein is CSAADIEQFF.

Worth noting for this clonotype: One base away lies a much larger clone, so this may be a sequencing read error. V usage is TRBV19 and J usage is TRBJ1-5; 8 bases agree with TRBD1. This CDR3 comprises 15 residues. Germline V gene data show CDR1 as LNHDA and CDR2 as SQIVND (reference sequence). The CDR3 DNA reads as TGTGCCAGTAGCGGGACAGGTGGTAGCGATCAGCCCCAGCATTTT. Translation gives CASSGTGGSDQPQHF. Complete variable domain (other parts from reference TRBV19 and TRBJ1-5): DGGITQSPKYLFRKEGQNVTLSCEQNLNHDAMYWYRQDPGQGLRLIYYSQIVNDFQKGDIAEGYSVSREKKESFPLTVTSAQKNPTAFYLCASSGTGGSDQPQHFGDGTRLSIL.

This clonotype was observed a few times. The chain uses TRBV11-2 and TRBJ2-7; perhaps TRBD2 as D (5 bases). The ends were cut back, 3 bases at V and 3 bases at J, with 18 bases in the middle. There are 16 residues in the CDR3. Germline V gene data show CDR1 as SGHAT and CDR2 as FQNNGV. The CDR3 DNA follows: TGTGCCAGCAGCTTCGCACCGGGTCTGGGGAGCTACGAGCAGTACTTC. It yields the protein CASSFAPGLGSYEQYF.

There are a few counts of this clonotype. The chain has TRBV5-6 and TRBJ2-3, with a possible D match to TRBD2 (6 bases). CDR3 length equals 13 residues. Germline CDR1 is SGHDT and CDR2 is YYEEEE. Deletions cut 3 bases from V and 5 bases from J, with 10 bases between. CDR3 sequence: CASSWEVGDTQYF. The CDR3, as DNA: TGTGCCAGCAGCTGGGAGGTGGGAGATACGCAGTATTTT.

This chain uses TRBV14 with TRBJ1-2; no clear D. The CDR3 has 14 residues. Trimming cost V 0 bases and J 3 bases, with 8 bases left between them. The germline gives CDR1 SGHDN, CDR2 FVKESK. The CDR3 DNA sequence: TGTGCCAGCAGCCAAGATGGAGATGACTATGGCTACACCTTC. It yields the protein CASSQDGDDYGYTF. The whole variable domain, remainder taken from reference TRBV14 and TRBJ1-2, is EAGVTQFPSHSVIEKGQTVTLRCDPISGHDNLYWYRRVMGKEIKFLLHFVKESKQDESGMPNNRFLAERTGGTYSTLKVQPAELEDSGVYFCASSQDGDDYGYTFGSGTRLTVV.

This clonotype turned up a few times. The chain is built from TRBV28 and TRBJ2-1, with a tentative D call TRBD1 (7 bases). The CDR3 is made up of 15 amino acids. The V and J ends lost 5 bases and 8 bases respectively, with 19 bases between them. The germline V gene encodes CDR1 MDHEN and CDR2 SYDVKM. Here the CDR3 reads CASSADRRGLDEQFF. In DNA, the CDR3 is TGTGCCAGCAGTGCGGACAGGCGGGGTTTAGATGAGCAGTTCTTC.

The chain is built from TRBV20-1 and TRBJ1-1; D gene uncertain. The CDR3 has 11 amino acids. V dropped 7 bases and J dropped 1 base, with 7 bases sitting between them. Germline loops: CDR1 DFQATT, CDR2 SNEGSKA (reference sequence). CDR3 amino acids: CSGLRNTEAFF. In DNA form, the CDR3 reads TGCAGTGGTCTCAGGAACACTGAAGCTTTCTTT.

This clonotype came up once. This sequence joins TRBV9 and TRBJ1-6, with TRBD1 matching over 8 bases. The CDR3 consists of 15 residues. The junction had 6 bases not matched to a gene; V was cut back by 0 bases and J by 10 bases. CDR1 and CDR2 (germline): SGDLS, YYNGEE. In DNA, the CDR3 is TGTGCCAGCAGCGTAGCTGGGACAGGAAAGTCACCCCTCCACTTT. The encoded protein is CASSVAGTGKSPLHF. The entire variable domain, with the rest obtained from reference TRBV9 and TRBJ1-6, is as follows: DSGVTQTPKHLITATGQRVTLRCSPRSGDLSVYWYQQSLDQGLQFLIQYYNGEERAKGNILERFSAQQFPDLHSELNLSSLELGDSALYFCASSVAGTGKSPLHFGNGTRLTVT.

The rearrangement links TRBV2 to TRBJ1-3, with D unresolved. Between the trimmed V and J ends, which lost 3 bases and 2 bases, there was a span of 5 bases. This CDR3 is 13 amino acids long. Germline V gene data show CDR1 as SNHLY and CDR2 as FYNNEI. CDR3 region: CASSEVPGNTIYF. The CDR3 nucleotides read TGTGCCAGCAGTGAGGTTCCTGGAAACACCATATATTTT. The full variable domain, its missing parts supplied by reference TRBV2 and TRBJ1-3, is EPEVTQTPSHQVTQMGQEVILRCVPISNHLYFYWYRQILGQKVEFLVSFYNNEISEKSEIFDDQFSVERPDGSNFTLKIRSTKLEDSAMYFCASSEVPGNTIYFGEGSWLTVV.

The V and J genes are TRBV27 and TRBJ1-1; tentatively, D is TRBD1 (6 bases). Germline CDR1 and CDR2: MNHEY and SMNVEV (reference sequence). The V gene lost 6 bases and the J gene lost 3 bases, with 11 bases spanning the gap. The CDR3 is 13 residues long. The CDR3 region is CASRVQGDTEAFF. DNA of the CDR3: TGTGCCAGCAGGGTACAGGGTGACACTGAAGCTTTCTTT.

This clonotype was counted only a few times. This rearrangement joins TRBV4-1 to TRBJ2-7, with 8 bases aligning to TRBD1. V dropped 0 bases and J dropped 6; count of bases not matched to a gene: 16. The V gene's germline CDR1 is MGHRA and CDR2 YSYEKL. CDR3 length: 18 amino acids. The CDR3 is CASSQDYIPEDRDCEQYF. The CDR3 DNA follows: TGCGCCAGCAGCCAAGACTATATCCCGGAGGACAGGGATTGCGAGCAGTACTTC.

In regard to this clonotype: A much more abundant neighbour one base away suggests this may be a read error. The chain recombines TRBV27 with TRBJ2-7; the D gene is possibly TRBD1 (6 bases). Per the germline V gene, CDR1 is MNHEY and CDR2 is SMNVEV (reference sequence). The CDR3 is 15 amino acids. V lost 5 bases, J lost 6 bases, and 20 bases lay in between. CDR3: CASSPWTEVTCEQYF. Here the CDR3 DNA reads TGTGCCAGCAGTCCCTGGACAGAAGTCACCTGCGAGCAGTACTTC.

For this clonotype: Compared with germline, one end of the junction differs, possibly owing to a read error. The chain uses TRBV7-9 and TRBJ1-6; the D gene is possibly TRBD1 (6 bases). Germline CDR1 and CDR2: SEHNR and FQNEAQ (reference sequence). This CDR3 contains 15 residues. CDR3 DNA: TGTGCCAGCAGCTTAGGGACAGCTAATCATTCGCCCCTCCACTTT. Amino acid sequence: CASSLGTANHSPLHF.

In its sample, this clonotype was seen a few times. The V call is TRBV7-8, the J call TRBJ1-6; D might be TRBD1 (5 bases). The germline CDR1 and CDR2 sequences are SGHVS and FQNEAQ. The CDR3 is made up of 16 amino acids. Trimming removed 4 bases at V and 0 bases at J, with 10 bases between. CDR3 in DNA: TGTGCCAGCAGCTACGGTGGGGGCTCCTATAATTCACCCCTCCACTTT. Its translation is CASSYGGGSYNSPLHF.

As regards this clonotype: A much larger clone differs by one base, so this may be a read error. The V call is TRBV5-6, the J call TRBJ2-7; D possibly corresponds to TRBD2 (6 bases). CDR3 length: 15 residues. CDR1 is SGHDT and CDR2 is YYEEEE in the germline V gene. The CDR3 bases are TGTGCCTGCAGCTTGGGAAGTAGCGGACCCTACGAGCAGTACTTC. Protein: CACSLGSSGPYEQYF.

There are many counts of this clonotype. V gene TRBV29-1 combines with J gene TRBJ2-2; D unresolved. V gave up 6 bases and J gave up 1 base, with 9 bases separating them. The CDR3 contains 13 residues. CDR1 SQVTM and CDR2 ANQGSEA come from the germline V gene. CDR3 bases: TGCAGCGTGGTGGGCCAGAACACCGGGGAGCTGTTTTTT. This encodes CSVVGQNTGELFF.

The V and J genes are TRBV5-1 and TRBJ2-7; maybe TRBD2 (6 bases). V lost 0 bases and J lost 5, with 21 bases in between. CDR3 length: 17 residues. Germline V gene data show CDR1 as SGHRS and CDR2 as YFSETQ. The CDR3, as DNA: TGCGCCAGCAGCTTGGGGGGTGGAGGGGAATTGGCCGACGAGCAGTACTTC. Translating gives CASSLGGGGELADEQYF.

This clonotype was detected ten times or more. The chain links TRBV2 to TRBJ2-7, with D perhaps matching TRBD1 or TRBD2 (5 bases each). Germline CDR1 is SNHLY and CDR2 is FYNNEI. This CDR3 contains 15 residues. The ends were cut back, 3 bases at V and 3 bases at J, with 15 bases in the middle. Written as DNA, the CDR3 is TGTGCCAGCAGTGAGGGGGACGGAAACCTCTACGAGCAGTACTTC. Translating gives CASSEGDGNLYEQYF.

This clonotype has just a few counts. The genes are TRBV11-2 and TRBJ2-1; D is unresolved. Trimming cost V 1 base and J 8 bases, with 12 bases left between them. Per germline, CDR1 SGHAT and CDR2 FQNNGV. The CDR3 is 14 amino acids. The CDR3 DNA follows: TGTGCCAGCAGCTTAGTTGGTTTTGGGGATGAGCAGTTCTTC. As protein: CASSLVGFGDEQFF. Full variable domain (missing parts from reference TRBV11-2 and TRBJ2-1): EAGVAQSPRYKIIEKRQSVAFWCNPISGHATLYWYQQILGQGPKLLIQFQNNGVVDDSQLPKDRFSAERLKGVDSTLKIQPAKLEDSAVYLCASSLVGFGDEQFFGPGTRLTVL.

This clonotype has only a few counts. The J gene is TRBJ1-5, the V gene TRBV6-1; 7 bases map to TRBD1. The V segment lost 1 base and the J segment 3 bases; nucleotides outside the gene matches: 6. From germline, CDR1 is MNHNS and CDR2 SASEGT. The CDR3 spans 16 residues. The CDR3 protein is CASSEDRQGLNQPQHF. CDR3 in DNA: TGTGCCAGCAGTGAAGACAGACAGGGCCTCAATCAGCCCCAGCATTTT.

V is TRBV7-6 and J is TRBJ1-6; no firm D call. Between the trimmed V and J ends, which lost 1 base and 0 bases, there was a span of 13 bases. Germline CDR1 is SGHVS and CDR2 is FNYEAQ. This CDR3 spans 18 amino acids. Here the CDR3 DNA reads TGTGCCAGCAGCTTAGGGGATGGACGGAGCTCCTATAATTCACCCCTCCACTTT. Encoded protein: CASSLGDGRSSYNSPLHF.

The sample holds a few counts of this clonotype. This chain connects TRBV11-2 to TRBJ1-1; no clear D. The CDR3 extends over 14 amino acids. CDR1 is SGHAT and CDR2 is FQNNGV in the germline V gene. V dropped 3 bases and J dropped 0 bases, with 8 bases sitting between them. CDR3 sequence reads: CASSLQAVNTEAFF. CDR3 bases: TGTGCCAGCAGCTTGCAGGCAGTGAACACTGAAGCTTTCTTT.